Listed below are T cell receptor beta chains from one sample, sequenced in a study of blood T cell repertoires in COVID-19. Produced via immunoSEQ multiplex PCR; TCRdb's table is partial and in-frame only. Of roughly 200,000 clones in the sample, less than 90% are singletons; the top ten hold about a sixth. Source material: peripheral blood. These receptors originate from a woman of 80 years or more with active or convalescent COVID-19. The CDR3 runs from the conserved cysteine through the conserved F or W. D genes are given only for firm matches. The size field is filled for only some rows; it gives once, few, many or a size class.

v_gene: TRBV7-2
abundance: -
d_gene: -
len: 19
j_gene: TRBJ2-6
CDR3nt: TGTGCCAGCAGCTTACAACGCCAGGGGCCCCACTCTGGGGCCAACGTCCTGACTTTC
CDR3aa: CASSLQRQGPHSGANVLTF

v_gene: TRBV30
abundance: -
d_gene: TRBD2
len: 18
j_gene: TRBJ2-2
CDR3nt: TGTGCCTGGAGTGTACGAGATAGCGGGAGGGCCGGGACCGGGGAGCTGTTTTTT
CDR3aa: CAWSVRDSGRAGTGELFF

v_gene: TRBV3-1/TRBV3-2
abundance: -
d_gene: TRBD2
len: 15
j_gene: TRBJ2-1
CDR3nt: TGTGCCAGCAGCCGGATCGGGAGCGGGATTAATGAGCAGTTCTTC
CDR3aa: CASSRIGSGINEQFF

v_gene: TRBV5-1
abundance: -
d_gene: TRBD1
len: 15
j_gene: TRBJ1-2
CDR3nt: TGCGCCAGCAGCCCGGGAGACAGGGGCAACTATGGCTACACCTTC
CDR3aa: CASSPGDRGNYGYTF

v_gene: TRBV6-6
abundance: -
d_gene: -
len: 13
j_gene: TRBJ1-2
CDR3nt: TGTGCCAGCAGTTACAAGACAGAGTATGGCTACACCTTC
CDR3aa: CASSYKTEYGYTF

v_gene: TRBV5-1
abundance: -
d_gene: TRBD1
len: 13
j_gene: TRBJ2-7
CDR3nt: TGCGCCAGCAGCTTAGAGGGGGCAGTCGAGCAGTACTTC
CDR3aa: CASSLEGAVEQYF

v_gene: TRBV4-2
abundance: -
d_gene: -
len: 18
j_gene: TRBJ1-2
CDR3nt: TGTGCCAGCAGCTCGAGGGTTCTTGCAGTCACGGCATGGGGTGGCTACACCTTC
CDR3aa: CASSSRVLAVTAWGGYTF

v_gene: TRBV20-1
abundance: -
d_gene: -
len: 11
j_gene: TRBJ1-1
CDR3nt: TGCAGTGCTCCCGGGGGCACTGAAGCTTTCTTT
CDR3aa: CSAPGGTEAFF

v_gene: TRBV5-1
abundance: once
d_gene: TRBD2
len: 18
j_gene: TRBJ2-3
CDR3nt: TGCGCCAGCAGCTTGGGACTAGCGGGGAACATTTTCACAGATACGCAGTATTTT
CDR3aa: CASSLGLAGNIFTDTQYF

v_gene: TRBV18
abundance: -
d_gene: TRBD1
len: 14
j_gene: TRBJ1-2
CDR3nt: TGTGCCAGCTCTTCGGGACAGGGGGCGGTTGGCTACACCTTC
CDR3aa: CASSSGQGAVGYTF

v_gene: TRBV19
abundance: -
d_gene: -
len: 13
j_gene: TRBJ2-3
CDR3nt: TGTGCCAGTAATATGCGGGGGCCAGATACGCAGTATTTT
CDR3aa: CASNMRGPDTQYF

v_gene: TRBV27
abundance: -
d_gene: -
len: 17
j_gene: TRBJ2-2
CDR3nt: TGTGCCAGCAGGGTCCCTTACGGGGGAAGGGAGGCCGGGGAGCTGTTTTTT
CDR3aa: CASRVPYGGREAGELFF

v_gene: TRBV7-3
abundance: once
d_gene: -
len: 22
j_gene: TRBJ2-6
CDR3nt: TGTGCCAGCAGCCCAGACCCCCCGTGGAGGGGGGGTGCACTCTCTGGGGCCAACGTCCTGACTTTC
CDR3aa: CASSPDPPWRGGALSGANVLTF

v_gene: TRBV2
abundance: -
d_gene: -
len: 14
j_gene: TRBJ1-5
CDR3nt: TGTGCCAGCAACAAGGGGATTAACAATCAGCCCCAGCATTTT
CDR3aa: CASNKGINNQPQHF

v_gene: TRBV5-4
abundance: -
d_gene: TRBD1
len: 15
j_gene: TRBJ2-7
CDR3nt: TGTGCCAGCAGCTTGGATCCGGGACAGGGCTACGAGCAGTACTTC
CDR3aa: CASSLDPGQGYEQYF

v_gene: TRBV24-1
abundance: few
d_gene: -
len: 15
j_gene: TRBJ2-7
CDR3nt: TGTGCCACCAGTGACCCCTCGACAGGTTCTCAAGAGCAGTACTTC
CDR3aa: CATSDPSTGSQEQYF

v_gene: TRBV4-2
abundance: -
d_gene: TRBD2
len: 14
j_gene: TRBJ2-7
CDR3nt: TGTGCCAGCAGCAAAACCGGGACTAGCGTCGAGCAGTACTTC
CDR3aa: CASSKTGTSVEQYF

v_gene: TRBV28
abundance: few
d_gene: -
len: 16
j_gene: TRBJ1-5
CDR3nt: TGTGCCAGCAGTTTATCCCAGTTATATAGCAATCAGCCCCAGCATTTT
CDR3aa: CASSLSQLYSNQPQHF

v_gene: TRBV6-1
abundance: -
d_gene: -
len: 17
j_gene: TRBJ2-4
CDR3nt: TGTGCCAGCAGTGATTACAGGGAGTTGTTCGGCAAAAACATTCAGTACTTC
CDR3aa: CASSDYRELFGKNIQYF

v_gene: TRBV11-3
abundance: few
d_gene: -
len: 14
j_gene: TRBJ2-7
CDR3nt: TGTGCCAGCAGCTTACAGTTGGCGGCCGACGAGCAGTACTTC
CDR3aa: CASSLQLAADEQYF

v_gene: TRBV19
abundance: -
d_gene: -
len: 16
j_gene: TRBJ2-5
CDR3nt: TGTGCCAGTAGTGGGGGGGGCCGCAGGCGGCAAGAGACCCAGTACTTC
CDR3aa: CASSGGGRRRQETQYF

v_gene: TRBV5-4
abundance: -
d_gene: -
len: 18
j_gene: TRBJ1-6
CDR3nt: TGTGCCAGCAGCACACCCGGGCAGGGTAGTCAACCAAATTCACCCCTCCACTTT
CDR3aa: CASSTPGQGSQPNSPLHF

v_gene: TRBV20-1
abundance: -
d_gene: -
len: 16
j_gene: TRBJ2-3
CDR3nt: TGCAGTGCTAGTTATCGGGCCACCGGGGGCACAGATACGCAGTATTTT
CDR3aa: CSASYRATGGTDTQYF

v_gene: TRBV11-3
abundance: -
d_gene: TRBD1
len: 14
j_gene: TRBJ2-1
CDR3nt: TGTGCCAGCAGCTTGGGACAGGAGTACAATGAGCAGTTCTTC
CDR3aa: CASSLGQEYNEQFF

v_gene: TRBV9
abundance: -
d_gene: -
len: 14
j_gene: TRBJ2-2
CDR3nt: TGTGCCAGCAGCGCAAAAGGACAGCTCGGGGAGCTGTTTTTT
CDR3aa: CASSAKGQLGELFF

v_gene: TRBV2
abundance: -
d_gene: -
len: 16
j_gene: TRBJ2-5
CDR3nt: TGTGCCAGCAGTGAAAGGTGGGGCCGATTTAAAGAGACCCAGTACTTC
CDR3aa: CASSERWGRFKETQYF

v_gene: TRBV9
abundance: -
d_gene: TRBD2
len: 20
j_gene: TRBJ2-5
CDR3nt: TGTGCCAGCAGCGTAGGTCCCTACGGTAGCGGGGGGCTCTCGCAAGAGACCCAGTACTTC
CDR3aa: CASSVGPYGSGGLSQETQYF

v_gene: TRBV11-3
abundance: -
d_gene: -
len: 16
j_gene: TRBJ1-6
CDR3nt: TGTGCCAGCAGCCCCAAGCTAGCAAAGGGAAATTCACCCCTCCACTTT
CDR3aa: CASSPKLAKGNSPLHF

v_gene: TRBV6-2/TRBV6-3
abundance: -
d_gene: -
len: 19
j_gene: TRBJ1-6
CDR3nt: TGTGCCAGCAGTCATCTCCTCGTCAGGGGATCGACCTATAATTCACCCCTCCACTTT
CDR3aa: CASSHLLVRGSTYNSPLHF

v_gene: TRBV11-2
abundance: -
d_gene: TRBD1
len: 15
j_gene: TRBJ1-2
CDR3nt: TGTGCCAGCAGCGCCGCAGGGGGCGCTTACTATGGCTACACCTTC
CDR3aa: CASSAAGGAYYGYTF

v_gene: TRBV16
abundance: -
d_gene: TRBD1
len: 16
j_gene: TRBJ1-2
CDR3nt: TGTGCCAGCAGCCAAGGACAGGGTGTTTTACTGAATGGCTACACCTTC
CDR3aa: CASSQGQGVLLNGYTF

v_gene: TRBV21-1
abundance: -
d_gene: -
len: 17
j_gene: TRBJ2-3
CDR3nt: TGTGCCAGCAGCAAACGAGTTCGCGGGGCTAGCACAGATACGCAGTATTTT
CDR3aa: CASSKRVRGASTDTQYF

v_gene: TRBV7-8
abundance: -
d_gene: -
len: 11
j_gene: TRBJ2-7
CDR3nt: TGTGCCAGCAGCTTGGGCTTTCAGCAGTACTTC
CDR3aa: CASSLGFQQYF

v_gene: TRBV7-2
abundance: -
d_gene: -
len: 15
j_gene: TRBJ1-1
CDR3nt: TGTGCCAGCAGCTTACGCGGGGGACCGAACACTGAAGCTTTCTTT
CDR3aa: CASSLRGGPNTEAFF

v_gene: TRBV7-2
abundance: -
d_gene: TRBD1
len: 13
j_gene: TRBJ2-7
CDR3nt: TGTGCCAGCAGAGAAGACAGGGTCGACGAGCAGTACTTC
CDR3aa: CASREDRVDEQYF

v_gene: TRBV29-1
abundance: -
d_gene: TRBD1
len: 14
j_gene: TRBJ2-1
CDR3nt: TGCAGCGTAAGCCGGGACAGGACCTACAATGAGCAGTTCTTC
CDR3aa: CSVSRDRTYNEQFF

v_gene: TRBV20-1
abundance: -
d_gene: TRBD1
len: 15
j_gene: TRBJ1-2
CDR3nt: TGCAGTGCTAGTTGGCAGGGGGGATCTAACTATGGCTACACCTTC
CDR3aa: CSASWQGGSNYGYTF

v_gene: TRBV11-3
abundance: -
d_gene: TRBD2
len: 16
j_gene: TRBJ2-1
CDR3nt: TGTGCCAGCGGCCTTGGGTTTAGCGGGTTAACGAATGAGCAGTTCTTC
CDR3aa: CASGLGFSGLTNEQFF

v_gene: TRBV6-6
abundance: few
d_gene: -
len: 15
j_gene: TRBJ2-7
CDR3nt: TGTGCCAGCAGTCAGCCCTTCCTCGTGGGGGCCGAGCAGTACTTC
CDR3aa: CASSQPFLVGAEQYF

v_gene: TRBV28
abundance: -
d_gene: TRBD1
len: 16
j_gene: TRBJ2-1
CDR3nt: TGTGCCAGCAGGATCCAGGGGGCGCCGGGTATTGATGAGCAGTTCTTC
CDR3aa: CASRIQGAPGIDEQFF

v_gene: TRBV28
abundance: -
d_gene: -
len: 12
j_gene: TRBJ1-2
CDR3nt: TGTGCCAGCACGCGCCAAGACAAGGGCTACACCTTC
CDR3aa: CASTRQDKGYTF